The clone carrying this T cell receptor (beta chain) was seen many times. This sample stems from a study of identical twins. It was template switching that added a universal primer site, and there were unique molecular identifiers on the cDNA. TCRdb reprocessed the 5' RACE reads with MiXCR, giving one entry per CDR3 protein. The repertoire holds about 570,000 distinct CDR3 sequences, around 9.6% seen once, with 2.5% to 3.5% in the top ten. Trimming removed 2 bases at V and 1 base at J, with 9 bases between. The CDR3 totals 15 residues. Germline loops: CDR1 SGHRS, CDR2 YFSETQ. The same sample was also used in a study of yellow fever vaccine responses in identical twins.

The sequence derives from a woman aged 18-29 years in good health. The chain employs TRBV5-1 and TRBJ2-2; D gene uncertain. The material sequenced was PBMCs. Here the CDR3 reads CASSFRDLNTGELFF. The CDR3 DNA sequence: TGCGCCAGCAGCTTCCGAGATCTGAACACCGGGGAGCTGTTTTTT.